This entry lists 10 T cell receptor beta chains sequenced from one sample in a study of T cells after yellow fever vaccination. One entry per CDR3 protein results from TCRdb running MiXCR on the 5' RACE reads. In the table there are 250,000 to 400,000 distinct CDR3 sequences, 4.1% of which are singletons. Here the sequenced sample was PBMCs, taken 5 days after the yellow fever booster vaccination. These TCRs come from a man between 18 and 29 years old who received the YFV17D yellow fever vaccine.

The chain carries TRBV4-3 and TRBJ1-5; D remains unclear. The CDR3 is made up of 16 amino acids. V was shortened by 0 bases and J by 3 bases, with 12 bases between the two germline ends. Germline V gene lookup returns CDR1 LGHNA and CDR2 YSLEER. This CDR3 is CASSQDPGLNNQPQHF. The CDR3 DNA reads as TGCGCCAGCAGCCAAGATCCCGGGCTGAACAATCAGCCCCAGCATTTT.

This clonotype showed up many times. The CDR3 sequence is CTSTQTTAEGSYEQYF. CDR3 DNA sequence: TGCACCAGCACCCAGACTACGGCCGAGGGTTCGTACGAGCAGTACTTC. The chain employs TRBV1 and TRBJ2-7. TRBV1 is a documented pseudogene. The CDR3 contains 16 residues.

The chain has TRBV20-1 and TRBJ1-2, with 7 nucleotides matching TRBD1. The CDR3 covers 12 residues. Germline values: CDR1 DFQATT, CDR2 SNEGSKA (reference sequence). J was trimmed by 7 bases and V by 6 bases; bases with no gene match: 8. The CDR3 region is CSATTGTGGYTF. In nucleotides, the CDR3 is TGCAGTGCGACGACAGGGACTGGTGGCTACACCTTC.

This clonotype has only a few counts. V usage is TRBV12-3 or TRBV12-4 and J usage is TRBJ1-2, with TRBD1 matching 10 bases. This CDR3 has 16 amino acids. The J segment lost 6 bases and the V segment lost 6 bases, leaving 13 bases of the junction unmatched. Written as DNA, the CDR3 is TGTGCCAGCAGACCAGGGACAGGGGACGTCCCGCATGGCTACACCTTC. As protein: CASRPGTGDVPHGYTF.

The rearrangement joins TRBV11-2 to TRBJ2-7, with D perhaps TRBD2 (6 bases). Per germline, CDR1 SGHAT and CDR2 FQNNGV. V was clipped by 6 bases and J by 7 bases, with 10 bases between them. This CDR3 has 11 residues. The CDR3 bases are TGTGCCAGCAGGGGCGCGGGGGAGCAGTACGTC. This encodes CASRGAGEQYV.

In its sample, this clonotype was seen many times. The junction shows a germline mismatch at one end, possibly a read error. V is TRBV5-1 and J is TRBJ2-2; 8 bases are a match to TRBD2. The CDR3 consists of 16 residues. Germline assignment: CDR1 SGHRS and CDR2 YFSETQ. CDR3 in DNA: TGTGCCAGCAGTTTAGGGCTAGCGGGGAACACCGGGGAGCTGTTTTTT. Residues: CASSLGLAGNTGELFF.

Many counts were recorded for this clonotype. The chain carries TRBV18 and TRBJ1-6; D call uncertain. This CDR3 comprises 17 residues. V gave up 0 bases and J gave up 5 bases, with 14 bases separating them. CDR1 KGHSH and CDR2 LQKENI come from the germline V gene. The CDR3 is CASSPPNSDLNNSPLHF. The CDR3 DNA follows: TGTGCCAGCTCACCACCGAATTCAGATTTGAATAATTCACCCCTCCACTTT.

This chain connects TRBV7-8 to TRBJ2-1, with 9 bases aligning to TRBD2. Per the germline V gene, CDR1 is SGHVS and CDR2 is FQNEAQ. Trimming took 3 bases from V and 5 from J; bases not matched to a gene: 5. This CDR3 comprises 15 residues. The chain's CDR3 is CASSFNLAGDNEQFF. The CDR3 nucleotides read TGTGCCAGCAGCTTCAACTTAGCGGGAGACAATGAGCAGTTCTTC.

The chain employs TRBV10-2 and TRBJ2-2; 8 bases align to TRBD1. V shed 6 bases, J shed 11 bases, and the junction held 5 bases outside the gene matches. The CDR3 totals 12 residues. From germline, CDR1 is WSHSY and CDR2 SAAADI. The CDR3 nucleotides are TGCGCCAGCAGGGGACAGGAGAGAGAGCTGTTTTTT. It codes for CASRGQERELFF.

There are a few counts of this clonotype. The V call is TRBV19, the J call TRBJ2-7; perhaps TRBD1 as D (5 bases). The germline V and J ends were trimmed by 7 bases and 6 bases, with 16 bases remaining between them. This CDR3 spans 13 amino acids. Per germline, CDR1 LNHDA and CDR2 SQIVND (reference sequence). The CDR3 nucleotides are TGTGCCAGTACCCAGGGCTGGGGCTCCGAGCAGTACTTC. Its translation is CASTQGWGSEQYF.